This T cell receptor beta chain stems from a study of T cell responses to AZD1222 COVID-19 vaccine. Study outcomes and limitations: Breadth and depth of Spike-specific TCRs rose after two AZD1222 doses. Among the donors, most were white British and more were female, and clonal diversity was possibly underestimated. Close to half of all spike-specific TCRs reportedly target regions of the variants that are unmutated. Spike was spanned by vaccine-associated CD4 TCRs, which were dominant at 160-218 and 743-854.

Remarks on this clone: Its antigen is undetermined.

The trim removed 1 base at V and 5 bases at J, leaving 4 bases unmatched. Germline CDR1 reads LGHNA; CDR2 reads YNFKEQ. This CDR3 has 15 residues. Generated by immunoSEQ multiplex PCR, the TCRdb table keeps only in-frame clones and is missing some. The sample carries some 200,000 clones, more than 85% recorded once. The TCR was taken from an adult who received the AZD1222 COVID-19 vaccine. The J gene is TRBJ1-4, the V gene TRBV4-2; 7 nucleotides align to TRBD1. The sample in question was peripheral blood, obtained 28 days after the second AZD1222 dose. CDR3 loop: CASSQVGQANEKLFF. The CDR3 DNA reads TGTGCCAGCAGCCAAGTCGGACAGGCAAATGAAAAACTGTTTTTT.